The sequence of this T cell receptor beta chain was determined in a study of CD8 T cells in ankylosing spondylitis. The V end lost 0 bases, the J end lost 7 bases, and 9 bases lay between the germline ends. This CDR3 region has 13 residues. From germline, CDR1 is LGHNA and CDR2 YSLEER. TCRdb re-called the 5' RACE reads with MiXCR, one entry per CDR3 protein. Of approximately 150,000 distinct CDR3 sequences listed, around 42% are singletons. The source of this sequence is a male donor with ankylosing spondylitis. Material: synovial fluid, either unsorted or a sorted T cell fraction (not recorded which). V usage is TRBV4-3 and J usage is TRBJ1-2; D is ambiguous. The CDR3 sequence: CASSQDLRGGYTF. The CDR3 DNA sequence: TGCGCCAGCAGCCAAGATCTCCGGGGTGGCTACACCTTC.